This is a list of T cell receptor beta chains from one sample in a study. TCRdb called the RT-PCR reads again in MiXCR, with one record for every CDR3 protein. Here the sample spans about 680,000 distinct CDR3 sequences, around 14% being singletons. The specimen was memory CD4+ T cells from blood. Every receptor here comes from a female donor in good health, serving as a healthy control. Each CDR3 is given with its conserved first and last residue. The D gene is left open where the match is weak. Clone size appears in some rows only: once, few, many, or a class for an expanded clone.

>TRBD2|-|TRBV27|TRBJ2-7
CASSLRTSSPYEQYF
TGTGCCAGCAGTTTAAGGACTAGCTCACCTTACGAGCAGTACTTC
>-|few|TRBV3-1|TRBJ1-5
CASSQASQPQHF
TGTGCCAGCAGCCAAGCTAGCCAGCCCCAGCATTTT
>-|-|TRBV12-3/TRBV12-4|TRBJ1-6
CASSLRASSYNSPLHF
TGTGCCAGCAGTTTACGGGCGAGCTCCTATAATTCACCCCTCCACTTT
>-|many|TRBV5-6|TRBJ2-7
CASSLGTTSYEQYF
TGTGCCAGCAGCTTGGGGACCACCTCCTACGAGCAGTACTTC
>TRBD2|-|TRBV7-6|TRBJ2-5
CASRRQRGGRETQYF
TGTGCCAGCAGGCGGCAGCGGGGGGGCCGGGAGACCCAGTACTTC
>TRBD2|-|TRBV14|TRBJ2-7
CASSPRRGNSYEQYF
TGTGCCAGCAGCCCTCGGCGGGGGAACTCCTACGAGCAGTACTTC
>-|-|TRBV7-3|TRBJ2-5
CASSSSMYQETQYF
TGTGCCAGCAGCTCTAGCATGTACCAAGAGACCCAGTACTTC
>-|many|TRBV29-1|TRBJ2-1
CSPCPPGVDEQFF
TGCAGCCCTTGCCCCCCCGGGGTCGATGAGCAGTTCTTC
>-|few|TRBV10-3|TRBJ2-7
CAISEYSYEQYF
TGTGCCATCAGTGAGTATTCCTACGAGCAGTACTTC
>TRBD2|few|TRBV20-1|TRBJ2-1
CSAKNSGSGTSGYWEQFF
TGCAGTGCAAAAAATTCAGGGTCCGGGACTAGCGGGTATTGGGAGCAGTTCTTC
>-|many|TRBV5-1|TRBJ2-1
CASSPSLGRGGTEQFF
TGCGCCAGCAGCCCAAGTCTGGGCAGGGGAGGGACTGAGCAGTTCTTC
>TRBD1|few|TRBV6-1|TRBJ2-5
CASGQGNEKTQYF
TGTGCCAGCGGACAGGGGAACGAAAAGACCCAGTACTTC
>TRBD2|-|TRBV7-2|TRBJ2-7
CASSPPSRGGYEQYF
TGTGCCAGCAGCCCCCCTAGCCGGGGGGGCTACGAGCAGTACTTC
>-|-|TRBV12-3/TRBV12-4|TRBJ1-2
CARTGQTVYGYTF
TGTGCCAGAACCGGACAGACCGTCTATGGCTACACCTTC
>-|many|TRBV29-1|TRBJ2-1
CSVELFNEQFF
TGCAGCGTTGAATTGTTTAATGAGCAGTTCTTC
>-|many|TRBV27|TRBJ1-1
CASRRAGRAEAFF
TGTGCCAGCAGACGGGCGGGGAGGGCTGAAGCTTTCTTT
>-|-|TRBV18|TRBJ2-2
CASSPQRTNTGELFF
TGTGCCAGCTCACCACAAAGGACGAACACCGGGGAGCTGTTTTTT
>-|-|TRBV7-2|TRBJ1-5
CASSLTGRGGHQPQHF
TGTGCCAGCAGCTTAACCGGGAGGGGGGGCCATCAGCCCCAGCATTTT
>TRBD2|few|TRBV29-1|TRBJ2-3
CSVLLLAGGTDTQYF
TGCAGCGTCCTCTTACTAGCGGGGGGCACAGATACGCAGTATTTT
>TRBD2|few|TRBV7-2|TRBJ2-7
CASSRRGGGVTSGPSYEQYF
TGTGCCAGCAGCCGCAGAGGGGGGGGCGTGACTAGCGGGCCCTCCTACGAGCAGTACTTC
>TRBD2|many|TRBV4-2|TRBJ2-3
CASSQGLASGGTDTQYF
TGTGCCAGCAGCCAAGGACTAGCGTCAGGGGGCACAGATACGCAGTATTTT
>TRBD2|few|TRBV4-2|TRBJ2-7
CASSQDLAGSSDHEQYF
TGTGCCAGCAGCCAAGATCTAGCGGGTAGTAGCGACCACGAGCAGTACTTC
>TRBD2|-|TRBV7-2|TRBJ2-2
CASSSPWTSGRQGGELFF
TGTGCCAGCAGCTCCCCCTGGACTAGCGGGAGGCAAGGCGGGGAGCTGTTTTTT
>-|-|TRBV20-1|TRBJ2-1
CSDKDYNEQFF
TGCAGTGATAAGGATTACAATGAGCAGTTCTTC
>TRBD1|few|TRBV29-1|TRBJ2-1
CSVGGQSSSYNEQFF
TGCAGCGTTGGGGGACAGTCGAGCTCCTACAATGAGCAGTTCTTC
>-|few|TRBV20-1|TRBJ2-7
CSARDGGRVYEQYF
TGCAGTGCTAGAGATGGGGGGCGGGTGTACGAGCAGTACTTC
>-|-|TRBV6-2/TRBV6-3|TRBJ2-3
CASTLWRDHTDTQYF
TGTGCCAGCACCCTTTGGCGGGATCACACAGATACGCAGTATTTT
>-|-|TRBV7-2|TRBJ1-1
CASSSYPSARAVNTEAFF
TGTGCCAGCAGCTCTTACCCATCCGCGAGGGCCGTGAACACTGAAGCTTTCTTT
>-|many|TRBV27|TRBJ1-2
CASSARVAGQYYGYTF
TGTGCCAGCAGTGCACGGGTCGCAGGACAGTACTATGGCTACACCTTC
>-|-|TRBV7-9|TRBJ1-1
CASSTSGHRTAEAFF
TGTGCCAGCAGCACGTCGGGACACCGGACCGCTGAAGCTTTCTTT
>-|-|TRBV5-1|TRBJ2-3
CASSSRSGLATDTQYF
TGCGCCAGCAGCTCCCGAAGCGGACTTGCAACAGATACGCAGTATTTT
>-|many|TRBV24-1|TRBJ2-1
CATSDRADREDEQFF
TGTGCCACCAGTGACCGCGCCGACAGGGAGGATGAGCAGTTCTTC
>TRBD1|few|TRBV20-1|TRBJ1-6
CSARLKQGHDSPLHF
TGCAGTGCTAGATTAAAACAGGGGCACGATTCACCCCTCCACTTT
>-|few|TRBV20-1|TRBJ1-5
CSARHSNQPQHF
TGCAGTGCTAGACATAGCAATCAGCCCCAGCATTTT
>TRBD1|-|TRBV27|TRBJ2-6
CASSSPGQGSGANVLTF
TGTGCCAGCAGTTCGCCGGGACAGGGATCTGGGGCCAACGTCCTGACTTTC
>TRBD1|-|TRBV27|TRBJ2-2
CAVRGHNTGELFF
TGTGCCGTCAGGGGGCACAACACCGGGGAGCTGTTTTTT